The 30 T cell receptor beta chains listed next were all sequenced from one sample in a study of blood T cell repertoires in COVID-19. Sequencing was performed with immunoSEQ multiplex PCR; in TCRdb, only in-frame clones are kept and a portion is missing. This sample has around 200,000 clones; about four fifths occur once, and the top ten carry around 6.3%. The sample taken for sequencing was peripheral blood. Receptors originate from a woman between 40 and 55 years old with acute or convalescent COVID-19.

This CDR3 is CASSHLLDSYEQYF. CDR3 DNA: TGCGCCAGCAGTCATTTATTGGACAGCTACGAGCAGTACTTC. The chain couples TRBV23-1 to TRBJ2-7; TRBD1 is a possible D gene (6 bases). TRBV23-1 is recorded as an ORF, its role being uncertain. The V and J ends lost 3 bases and 3 bases respectively, with 12 bases between them. This CDR3 is 14 amino acids long.

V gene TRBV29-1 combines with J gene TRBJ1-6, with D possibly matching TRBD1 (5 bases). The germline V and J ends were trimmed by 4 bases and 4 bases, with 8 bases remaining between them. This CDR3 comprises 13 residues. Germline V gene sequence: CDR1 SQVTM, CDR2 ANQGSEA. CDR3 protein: CSVGTQYNSPLHF. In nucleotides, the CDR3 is TGCAGCGTTGGGACACAATATAATTCACCCCTCCACTTT.

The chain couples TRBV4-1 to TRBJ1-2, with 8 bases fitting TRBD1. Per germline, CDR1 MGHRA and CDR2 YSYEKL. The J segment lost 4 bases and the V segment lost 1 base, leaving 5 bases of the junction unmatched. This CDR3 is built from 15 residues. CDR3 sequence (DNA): TGCGCCAGCAGCCAAGGCCGGGACAGGCCCTATGGCTACACCTTC. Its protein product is CASSQGRDRPYGYTF.

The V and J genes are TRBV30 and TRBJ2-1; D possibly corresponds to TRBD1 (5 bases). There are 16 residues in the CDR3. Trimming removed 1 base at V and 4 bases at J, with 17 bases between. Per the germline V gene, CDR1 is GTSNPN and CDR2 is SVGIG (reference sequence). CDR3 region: CAWSGVGQGEYNEQFF. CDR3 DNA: TGTGCCTGGAGTGGGGTTGGGCAGGGTGAATACAATGAGCAGTTCTTC.

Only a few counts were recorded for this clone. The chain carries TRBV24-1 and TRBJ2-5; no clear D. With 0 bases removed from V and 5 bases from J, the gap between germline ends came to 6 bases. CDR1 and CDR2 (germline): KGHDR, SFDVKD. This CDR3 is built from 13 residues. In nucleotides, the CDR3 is TGTGCCACCAGTGATTTGATAGAGGAGACCCAGTACTTC. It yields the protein CATSDLIEETQYF.

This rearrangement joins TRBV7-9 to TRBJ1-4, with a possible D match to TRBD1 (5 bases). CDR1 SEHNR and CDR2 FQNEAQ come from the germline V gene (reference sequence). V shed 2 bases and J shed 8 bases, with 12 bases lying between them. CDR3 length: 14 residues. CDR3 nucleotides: TGTGCCAGCAGCTTATCAGGGTCCGTCGAAAAACTGTTTTTT. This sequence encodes CASSLSGSVEKLFF.

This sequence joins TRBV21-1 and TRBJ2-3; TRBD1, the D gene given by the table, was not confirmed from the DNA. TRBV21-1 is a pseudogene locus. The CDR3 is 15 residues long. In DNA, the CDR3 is TGTGCCAGCAGCAAAGACCTGGGGCAGGGAGATACGCAGTATTTT. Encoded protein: CASSKDLGQGDTQYF.

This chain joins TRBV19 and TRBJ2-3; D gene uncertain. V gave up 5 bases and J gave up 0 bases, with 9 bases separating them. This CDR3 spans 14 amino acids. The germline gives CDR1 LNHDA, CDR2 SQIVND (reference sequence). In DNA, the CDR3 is TGTGCCAGTAGTGAGTCTCTTAGCACAGATACGCAGTATTTT. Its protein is CASSESLSTDTQYF.

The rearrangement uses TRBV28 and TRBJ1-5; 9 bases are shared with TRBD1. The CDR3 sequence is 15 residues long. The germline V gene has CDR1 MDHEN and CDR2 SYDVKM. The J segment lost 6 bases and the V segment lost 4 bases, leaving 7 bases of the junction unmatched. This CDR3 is CASSSGTGLGQPQHF. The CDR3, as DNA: TGTGCCAGCAGTTCCGGGACAGGGTTAGGTCAGCCCCAGCATTTT.

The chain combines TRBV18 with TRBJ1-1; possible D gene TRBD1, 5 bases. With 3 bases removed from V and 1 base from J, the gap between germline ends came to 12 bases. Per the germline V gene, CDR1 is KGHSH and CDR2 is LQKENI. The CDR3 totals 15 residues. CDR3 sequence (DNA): TGTGCCAGCTCACCGCAGGGCGGGAAGAACACTGAAGCTTTCTTT. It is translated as CASSPQGGKNTEAFF. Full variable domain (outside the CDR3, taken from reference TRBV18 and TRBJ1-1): NAGVMQNPRHLVRRRGQEARLRCSPMKGHSHVYWYRQLPEEGLKFMVYLQKENIIDESGMPKERFSAEFPKEGPSILRIQQVVRGDSAAYFCASSPQGGKNTEAFFGQGTRLTVV.

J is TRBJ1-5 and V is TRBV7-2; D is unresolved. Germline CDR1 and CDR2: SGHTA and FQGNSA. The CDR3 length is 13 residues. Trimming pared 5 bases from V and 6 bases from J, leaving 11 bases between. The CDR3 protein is CASSPQVSQPQHF. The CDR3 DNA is TGTGCCAGCAGCCCTCAGGTTAGTCAGCCCCAGCATTTT.

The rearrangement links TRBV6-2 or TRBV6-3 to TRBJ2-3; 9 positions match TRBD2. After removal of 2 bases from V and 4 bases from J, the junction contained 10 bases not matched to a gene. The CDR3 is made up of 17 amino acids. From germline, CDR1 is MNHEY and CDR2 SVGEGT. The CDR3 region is CASSYRAAGGASDTQYF. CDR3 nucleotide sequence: TGTGCCAGCAGTTACCGTGCCGCGGGGGGGGCCTCAGATACGCAGTATTTT.

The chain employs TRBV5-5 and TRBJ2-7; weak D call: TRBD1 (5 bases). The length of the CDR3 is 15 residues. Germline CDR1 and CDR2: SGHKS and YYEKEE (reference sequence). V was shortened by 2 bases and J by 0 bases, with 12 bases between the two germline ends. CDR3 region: CASSFAGISSYEQYF. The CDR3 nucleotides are TGTGCCAGCAGCTTTGCAGGGATCAGCTCCTACGAGCAGTACTTC.

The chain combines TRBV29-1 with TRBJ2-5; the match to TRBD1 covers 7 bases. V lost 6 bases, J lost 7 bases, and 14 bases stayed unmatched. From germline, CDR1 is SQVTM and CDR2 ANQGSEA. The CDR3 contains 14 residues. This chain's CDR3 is CSVQHDRVVGTQYF. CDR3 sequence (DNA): TGCAGCGTCCAACACGACAGGGTCGTCGGGACCCAGTACTTC.

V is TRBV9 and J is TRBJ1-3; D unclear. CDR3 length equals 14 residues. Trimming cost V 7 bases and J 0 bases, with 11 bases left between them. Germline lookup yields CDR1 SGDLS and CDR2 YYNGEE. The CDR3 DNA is TGTGCCAGCGGGCCGATGAACTCTGGAAACACCATATATTTT. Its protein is CASGPMNSGNTIYF.

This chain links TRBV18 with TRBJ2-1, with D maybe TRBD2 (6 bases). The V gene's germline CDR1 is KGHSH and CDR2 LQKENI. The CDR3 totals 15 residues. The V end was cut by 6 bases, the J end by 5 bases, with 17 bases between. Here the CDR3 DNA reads TGTGCCAGCTCTCCGGGCCTCGGGGGTGACAATGAGCAGTTCTTC. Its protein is CASSPGLGGDNEQFF.

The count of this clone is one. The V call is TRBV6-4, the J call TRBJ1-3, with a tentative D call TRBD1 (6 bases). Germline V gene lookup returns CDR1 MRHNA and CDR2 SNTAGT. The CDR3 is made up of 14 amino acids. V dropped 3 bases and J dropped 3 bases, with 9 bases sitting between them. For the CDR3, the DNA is TGTGCCAGCAGTGAGGGGGGGCTTGGAAACACCATATATTTT. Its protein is CASSEGGLGNTIYF.

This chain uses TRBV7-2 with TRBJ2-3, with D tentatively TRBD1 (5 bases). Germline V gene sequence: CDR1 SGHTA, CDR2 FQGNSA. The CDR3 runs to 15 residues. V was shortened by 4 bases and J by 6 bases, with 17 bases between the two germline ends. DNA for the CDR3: TGTGCCAGCAGCTCTTCGGGTCCCTCAGGGGATACGCAGTATTTT. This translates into CASSSSGPSGDTQYF.

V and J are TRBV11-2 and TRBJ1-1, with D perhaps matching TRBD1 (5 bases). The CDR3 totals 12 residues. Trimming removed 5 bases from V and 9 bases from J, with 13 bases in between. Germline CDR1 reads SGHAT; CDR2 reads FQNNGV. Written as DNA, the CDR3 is TGTGCCAGCAGCCTCGTGGGGGGGAAAGCTTTCTTT. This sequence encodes CASSLVGGKAFF.

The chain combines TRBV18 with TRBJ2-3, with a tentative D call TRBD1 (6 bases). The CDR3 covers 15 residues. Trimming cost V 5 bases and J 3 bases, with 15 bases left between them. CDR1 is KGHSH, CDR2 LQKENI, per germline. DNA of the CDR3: TGTGCCAGCTCAACCCAAGGACAGTCGACAGATACGCAGTATTTT. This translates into CASSTQGQSTDTQYF.

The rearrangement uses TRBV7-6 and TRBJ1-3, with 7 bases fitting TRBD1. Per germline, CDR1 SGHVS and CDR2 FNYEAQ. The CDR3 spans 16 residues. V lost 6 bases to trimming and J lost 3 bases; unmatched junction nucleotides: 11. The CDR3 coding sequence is TGTGCCAGCAGTCGGGACAGCTCGCTTTATGGAAACACCATATATTTT. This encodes CASSRDSSLYGNTIYF.

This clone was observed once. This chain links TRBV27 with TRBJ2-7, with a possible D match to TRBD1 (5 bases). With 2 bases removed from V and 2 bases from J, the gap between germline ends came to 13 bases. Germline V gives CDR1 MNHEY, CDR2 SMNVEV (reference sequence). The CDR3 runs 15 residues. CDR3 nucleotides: TGTGCCAGCAGTTTAGAGCAGGGAATGCCCTACGAGCAGTACTTC. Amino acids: CASSLEQGMPYEQYF.

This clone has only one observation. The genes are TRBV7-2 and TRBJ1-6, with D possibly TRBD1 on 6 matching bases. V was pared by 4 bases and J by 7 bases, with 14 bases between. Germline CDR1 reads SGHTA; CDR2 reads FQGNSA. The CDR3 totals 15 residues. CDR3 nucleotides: TGTGCCAGCAGCTCAGGGGACGGGGTCAATTCACCCCTCCACTTT. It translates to CASSSGDGVNSPLHF. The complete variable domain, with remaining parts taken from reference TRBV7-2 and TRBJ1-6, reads GAGVSQSPSNKVTEKGKDVELRCDPISGHTALYWYRQSLGQGLEFLIYFQGNSAPDKSGLPSDRFSAERTGGSVSTLTIQRTQQEDSAVYLCASSSGDGVNSPLHFGNGTRLTVT.

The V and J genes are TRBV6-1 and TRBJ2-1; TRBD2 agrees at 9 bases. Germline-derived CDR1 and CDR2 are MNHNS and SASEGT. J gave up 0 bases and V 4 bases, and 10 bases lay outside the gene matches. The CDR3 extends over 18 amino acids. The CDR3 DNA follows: TGTGCCAGCAGTGCGGATGGACTAGCGTTGAGCTCCTACAATGAGCAGTTCTTC. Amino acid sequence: CASSADGLALSSYNEQFF.

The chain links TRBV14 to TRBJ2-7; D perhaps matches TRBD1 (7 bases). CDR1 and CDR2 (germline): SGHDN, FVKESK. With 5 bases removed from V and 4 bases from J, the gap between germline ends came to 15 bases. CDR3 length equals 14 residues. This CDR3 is CASSSGGRSYEQYF. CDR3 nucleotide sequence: TGTGCCAGCAGCTCAGGGGGGCGCTCGTACGAGCAGTACTTC.

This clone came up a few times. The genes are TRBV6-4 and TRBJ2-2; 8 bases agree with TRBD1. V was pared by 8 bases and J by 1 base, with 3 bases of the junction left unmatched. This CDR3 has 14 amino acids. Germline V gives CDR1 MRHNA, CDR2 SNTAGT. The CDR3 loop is CASQDRGNTGELFF. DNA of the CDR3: TGTGCCAGCCAAGACAGGGGGAACACCGGGGAGCTGTTTTTT.

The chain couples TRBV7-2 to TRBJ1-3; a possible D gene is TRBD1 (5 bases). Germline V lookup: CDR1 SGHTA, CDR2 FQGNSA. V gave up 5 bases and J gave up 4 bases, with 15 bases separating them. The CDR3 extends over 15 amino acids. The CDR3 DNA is TGTGCCAGCAGCCCACAGGAGCTTTCCGGAAACACCATATATTTT. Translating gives CASSPQELSGNTIYF.

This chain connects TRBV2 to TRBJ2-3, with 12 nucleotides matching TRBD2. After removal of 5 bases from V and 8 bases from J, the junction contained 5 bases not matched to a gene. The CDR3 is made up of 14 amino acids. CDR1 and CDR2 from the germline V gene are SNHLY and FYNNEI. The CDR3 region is CASSLAGGGVTQYF. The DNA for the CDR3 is TGTGCCAGCAGTCTAGCGGGAGGGGGAGTTACGCAGTATTTT.

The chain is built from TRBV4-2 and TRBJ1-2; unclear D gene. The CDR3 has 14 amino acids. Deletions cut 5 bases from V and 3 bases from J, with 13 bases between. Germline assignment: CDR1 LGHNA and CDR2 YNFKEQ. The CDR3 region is CASSDLIRDYGYTF. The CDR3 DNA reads TGTGCCAGCAGCGACCTGATTCGGGACTATGGCTACACCTTC.

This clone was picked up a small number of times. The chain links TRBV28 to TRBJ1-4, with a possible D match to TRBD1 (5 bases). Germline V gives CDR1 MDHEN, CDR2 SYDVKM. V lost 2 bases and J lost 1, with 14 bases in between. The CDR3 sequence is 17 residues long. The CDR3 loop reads CASSLPRTSKTNEKLFF. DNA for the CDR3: TGTGCCAGCAGTTTACCAAGGACATCGAAAACTAATGAAAAACTGTTTTTT.